What follows are 20 T cell receptor beta chains derived from one specimen sequenced in a study of cytomegalovirus exposure and HLA in healthy donors (dated by TCRdb to 2016 to 2017). Libraries were constructed by the immunoSEQ multiplex PCR assay. The multiplex PCR relied on a mix of 60 forward primers for TCR Vbeta segments and 13 reverse primers for TCR Jbeta segments. TCRdb took over this immuneACCESS table, retaining in-frame rearrangements with V and J assigned. Such tables are incomplete; in checked studies, under half of the missing clones stem from an unresolved V gene, and the remainder is unexplained. For this sample the table gives roughly 150,000 clones, of which 80% to 90% were detected only once. The ten largest clones capture 2.4% of the sample. The source material was PBMCs. These receptors were taken from a male donor in good health and CMV-seronegative.

The chain employs TRBV6-7 and TRBJ2-3; D is possibly TRBD2 (5 bases). TRBV6-7 counts as an open reading frame of uncertain function. The CDR3 is made up of 19 amino acids. V lost 0 bases and J 7 bases, leaving 26 bases between the germline ends. In DNA form, the CDR3 reads TGTGCCAGCAGTTACTCGAGGGTAGGGCCTCCCCTGATTCGGAATACGCAGTATTTT. It yields the protein CASSYSRVGPPLIRNTQYF.

The rearrangement uses TRBV6-1 and TRBJ1-4; 7 bases agree with TRBD1. The CDR3 is 16 residues long. Trimming took 3 bases from V and 5 from J; bases not matched to a gene: 9. From germline, CDR1 is MNHNS and CDR2 SASEGT. This chain's CDR3 is CASSDTRRGRNEKLFF. Written as DNA, the CDR3 is TGTGCCAGCAGTGATACACGGAGGGGGCGAAATGAAAAACTGTTTTTT.

The chain links TRBV6-5 to TRBJ1-2, with D perhaps matching TRBD1 (6 bases). V was shortened by 4 bases and J by 6 bases, with 12 bases between the two germline ends. The CDR3 is made up of 13 amino acids. Germline CDR1 MNHEY, CDR2 SVGAGI. In nucleotides, the CDR3 is TGTGCCAGCAGTTCTGGGGGCTGGGATGGCTACACCTTC. Encoded protein: CASSSGGWDGYTF.

CDR3 sequence: CASTLLAGATNTGELFF. The CDR3 region has the DNA TGTGCCAGCACCCTCCTAGCGGGGGCTACGAACACCGGGGAGCTGTTTTTT. The chain links TRBV2 to TRBJ2-2; 10 bases fit TRBD2. There are 17 residues in the CDR3. Trimming cost V 7 bases and J 0 bases; bases outside gene matches: 8. CDR1 SNHLY and CDR2 FYNNEI come from the germline V gene.

V gene TRBV9 combines with J gene TRBJ2-6, with D unresolved. The CDR3 is made up of 18 amino acids. CDR1 SGDLS and CDR2 YYNGEE come from the germline V gene. The germline V and J ends were trimmed by 2 bases and 0 bases, with 15 bases remaining between them. CDR3: CASSVNQRLSSGANVLTF. CDR3 DNA: TGTGCCAGCAGCGTTAACCAGAGGCTGAGCTCTGGGGCCAACGTCCTGACTTTC.

This clone appeared a single time. At the DNA level, this CDR3 is encoded by other sequences in the same sample as well. This rearrangement joins TRBV4-3 to TRBJ2-2; 10 bases are shared with TRBD1. This CDR3 has 15 residues. The germline CDR1 and CDR2 sequences are LGHNA and YSLEER. The junction had 3 bases not matched to a gene; V was cut back by 4 bases and J by 4 bases. The CDR3 DNA reads as TGCGCCAGCAGCCCCGGGACAGGGGTCACCGGGGAGCTGTTTTTT. The encoded protein is CASSPGTGVTGELFF.

The chain combines TRBV1 with TRBJ2-6; the tabulated D call, TRBD1, remains unverified against the DNA. TRBV1 is a pseudogene segment. This CDR3 spans 16 amino acids. The CDR3, as DNA: TGCACCAGCAGCCTGGACAGGGGCTCTGGGGCCAACGTCCTGACTTTC. Translation gives CTSSLDRGSGANVLTF.

The chain employs TRBV7-2 and TRBJ2-3; 10 bases align to TRBD2. V shed 3 bases and J 2 bases; nucleotides not matched to a gene: 5. The CDR3 covers 16 residues. CDR1 SGHTA and CDR2 FQGNSA come from the germline V gene. The CDR3 bases are TGTGCCAGCAGCTTCTCTAGCGGGAGCCCCACAGATACGCAGTATTTT. The encoded protein is CASSFSSGSPTDTQYF.

The V and J genes are TRBV9 and TRBJ2-5, with 13 bases lining up with TRBD2. V shed 2 bases, J shed 2 bases, and the junction held 3 bases outside the gene matches. This CDR3 has 16 residues. CDR1 and CDR2 (germline): SGDLS, YYNGEE. The DNA for the CDR3 is TGTGCCAGCAGCGTCGGACTAGCGGGGGCACAAGAGACCCAGTACTTC. As protein: CASSVGLAGAQETQYF. Looking up the rest from reference TRBV9 and TRBJ2-5 gives the full variable domain: DSGVTQTPKHLITATGQRVTLRCSPRSGDLSVYWYQQSLDQGLQFLIQYYNGEERAKGNILERFSAQQFPDLHSELNLSSLELGDSALYFCASSVGLAGAQETQYFGPGTRLLVL.

This chain joins TRBV6-6 and TRBJ1-6; 8 bases are shared with TRBD1. The CDR3 is 15 residues long. The junction had 10 bases not matched to a gene; V was cut back by 5 bases and J by 10 bases. Germline values: CDR1 MNHNY, CDR2 SVGAGI (reference sequence). CDR3 nucleotide sequence: TGTGCCAGCAGTGCCGAGACAGGGGCGGGCTCACCCCTCCACTTT. Amino acid sequence: CASSAETGAGSPLHF.

V gene TRBV5-4 combines with J gene TRBJ2-1; D call uncertain. The CDR3 loop spans 13 amino acids. V was shortened by 4 bases and J by 14 bases, with 19 bases between the two germline ends. Per the germline V gene, CDR1 is SGHNT and CDR2 is YYREEE (reference sequence). CDR3 bases: TGTGCCAGCAGCGGAGCTGGAGCCAGAGAAGAGTTCTTC. It codes for CASSGAGAREEFF.

The chain employs TRBV21-1 and TRBJ1-3; TRBD1 is the table's D call and was not checked against the DNA. TRBV21-1 counts as a pseudogene. There are 14 residues in the CDR3. Here the CDR3 reads CGRLRGSAGNTIYF. For the CDR3, the DNA is TGTGGTAGGCTTAGGGGGAGCGCTGGAAACACCATATATTTT.

This chain uses TRBV5-4 with TRBJ2-5; 16 bases agree with TRBD2. CDR1 SGHNT and CDR2 YYREEE come from the germline V gene (reference sequence). The CDR3 sequence is 16 residues long. V shed 4 bases, J shed 3 bases, and the junction held 3 bases outside the gene matches. The CDR3 DNA follows: TGTGCCAGCAGCACTGGGACTAGCGGGAGGGAAGAGACCCAGTACTTC. Its translation: CASSTGTSGREETQYF.

The chain links TRBV6-1 to TRBJ2-3; 9 bases match TRBD1. This CDR3 has 15 amino acids. J gave up 2 bases and V 8 bases, and 8 bases lay outside the gene matches. Germline V lookup: CDR1 MNHNS, CDR2 SASEGT. CDR3 sequence reads: CASGRDRVNTDTQYF. CDR3 coding DNA: TGTGCCAGCGGGAGGGACAGGGTGAACACAGATACGCAGTATTTT.

The rearrangement joins TRBV28 to TRBJ1-2, with D unresolved. The CDR3 is 13 amino acids. Germline V lookup: CDR1 MDHEN, CDR2 SYDVKM. The V gene lost 3 bases and the J gene lost 1 base, with 6 bases spanning the gap. In nucleotides, the CDR3 is TGTGCCAGCAGTTTCTCCGGTAACTATGGCTACACCTTC. It encodes CASSFSGNYGYTF.

The rearrangement links TRBV6-1 to TRBJ2-7, with 7 bases identical to TRBD2. J lost 5 bases, V lost 8 bases, and 15 bases had no gene match. The CDR3 has 15 residues. Per germline, CDR1 MNHNS and CDR2 SASEGT. The CDR3 DNA sequence: TGTGCCAGCGCTGGCTCCAGGGCTAGCGGAAACGAGCAGTACTTC. This translates into CASAGSRASGNEQYF.

The chain combines TRBV4-2 with TRBJ2-1, with 10 bases fitting TRBD2. There are 16 residues in the CDR3. Germline loops: CDR1 LGHNA, CDR2 YNFKEQ. The ends lost 2 bases at V and 1 base at J; junction bases unmatched: 2. In nucleotides, the CDR3 is TGTGCCAGCAGCCAATTAGCGGGAGGATCCTACAATGAGCAGTTCTTC. Translating gives CASSQLAGGSYNEQFF.

This rearrangement joins TRBV9 to TRBJ2-5; 12 positions agree with TRBD2. CDR1 and CDR2 (germline): SGDLS, YYNGEE. Trimming cost V 3 bases and J 0 bases; bases outside gene matches: 0. The CDR3 is 15 amino acids. CDR3 in amino acids: CASSGLAGDQETQYF. The CDR3 DNA sequence: TGTGCCAGCAGCGGACTAGCGGGAGACCAAGAGACCCAGTACTTC.

The chain employs TRBV4-3 and TRBJ2-7, with 7 positions matching TRBD1. CDR3 length: 15 amino acids. Germline CDR1 LGHNA, CDR2 YSLEER. After removal of 3 bases from V and 2 bases from J, the junction contained 7 bases not matched to a gene. The CDR3 sequence is CASSHRQGITYEQYF. CDR3 sequence (DNA): TGCGCCAGCAGCCACAGACAGGGAATCACCTACGAGCAGTACTTC.

The chain has TRBV7-3 and TRBJ2-2, with 8 bases that match TRBD1. V gave up 6 bases and J gave up 2 bases; unmatched junction bases: 5. In germline, CDR1 is SGHTA, CDR2 FQGTGA. The CDR3 length is 15 residues. The DNA for the CDR3 is TGTGCCAGCAGGCCCGGGACAGGAAACACCGGGGAGCTGTTTTTT. This encodes CASRPGTGNTGELFF.